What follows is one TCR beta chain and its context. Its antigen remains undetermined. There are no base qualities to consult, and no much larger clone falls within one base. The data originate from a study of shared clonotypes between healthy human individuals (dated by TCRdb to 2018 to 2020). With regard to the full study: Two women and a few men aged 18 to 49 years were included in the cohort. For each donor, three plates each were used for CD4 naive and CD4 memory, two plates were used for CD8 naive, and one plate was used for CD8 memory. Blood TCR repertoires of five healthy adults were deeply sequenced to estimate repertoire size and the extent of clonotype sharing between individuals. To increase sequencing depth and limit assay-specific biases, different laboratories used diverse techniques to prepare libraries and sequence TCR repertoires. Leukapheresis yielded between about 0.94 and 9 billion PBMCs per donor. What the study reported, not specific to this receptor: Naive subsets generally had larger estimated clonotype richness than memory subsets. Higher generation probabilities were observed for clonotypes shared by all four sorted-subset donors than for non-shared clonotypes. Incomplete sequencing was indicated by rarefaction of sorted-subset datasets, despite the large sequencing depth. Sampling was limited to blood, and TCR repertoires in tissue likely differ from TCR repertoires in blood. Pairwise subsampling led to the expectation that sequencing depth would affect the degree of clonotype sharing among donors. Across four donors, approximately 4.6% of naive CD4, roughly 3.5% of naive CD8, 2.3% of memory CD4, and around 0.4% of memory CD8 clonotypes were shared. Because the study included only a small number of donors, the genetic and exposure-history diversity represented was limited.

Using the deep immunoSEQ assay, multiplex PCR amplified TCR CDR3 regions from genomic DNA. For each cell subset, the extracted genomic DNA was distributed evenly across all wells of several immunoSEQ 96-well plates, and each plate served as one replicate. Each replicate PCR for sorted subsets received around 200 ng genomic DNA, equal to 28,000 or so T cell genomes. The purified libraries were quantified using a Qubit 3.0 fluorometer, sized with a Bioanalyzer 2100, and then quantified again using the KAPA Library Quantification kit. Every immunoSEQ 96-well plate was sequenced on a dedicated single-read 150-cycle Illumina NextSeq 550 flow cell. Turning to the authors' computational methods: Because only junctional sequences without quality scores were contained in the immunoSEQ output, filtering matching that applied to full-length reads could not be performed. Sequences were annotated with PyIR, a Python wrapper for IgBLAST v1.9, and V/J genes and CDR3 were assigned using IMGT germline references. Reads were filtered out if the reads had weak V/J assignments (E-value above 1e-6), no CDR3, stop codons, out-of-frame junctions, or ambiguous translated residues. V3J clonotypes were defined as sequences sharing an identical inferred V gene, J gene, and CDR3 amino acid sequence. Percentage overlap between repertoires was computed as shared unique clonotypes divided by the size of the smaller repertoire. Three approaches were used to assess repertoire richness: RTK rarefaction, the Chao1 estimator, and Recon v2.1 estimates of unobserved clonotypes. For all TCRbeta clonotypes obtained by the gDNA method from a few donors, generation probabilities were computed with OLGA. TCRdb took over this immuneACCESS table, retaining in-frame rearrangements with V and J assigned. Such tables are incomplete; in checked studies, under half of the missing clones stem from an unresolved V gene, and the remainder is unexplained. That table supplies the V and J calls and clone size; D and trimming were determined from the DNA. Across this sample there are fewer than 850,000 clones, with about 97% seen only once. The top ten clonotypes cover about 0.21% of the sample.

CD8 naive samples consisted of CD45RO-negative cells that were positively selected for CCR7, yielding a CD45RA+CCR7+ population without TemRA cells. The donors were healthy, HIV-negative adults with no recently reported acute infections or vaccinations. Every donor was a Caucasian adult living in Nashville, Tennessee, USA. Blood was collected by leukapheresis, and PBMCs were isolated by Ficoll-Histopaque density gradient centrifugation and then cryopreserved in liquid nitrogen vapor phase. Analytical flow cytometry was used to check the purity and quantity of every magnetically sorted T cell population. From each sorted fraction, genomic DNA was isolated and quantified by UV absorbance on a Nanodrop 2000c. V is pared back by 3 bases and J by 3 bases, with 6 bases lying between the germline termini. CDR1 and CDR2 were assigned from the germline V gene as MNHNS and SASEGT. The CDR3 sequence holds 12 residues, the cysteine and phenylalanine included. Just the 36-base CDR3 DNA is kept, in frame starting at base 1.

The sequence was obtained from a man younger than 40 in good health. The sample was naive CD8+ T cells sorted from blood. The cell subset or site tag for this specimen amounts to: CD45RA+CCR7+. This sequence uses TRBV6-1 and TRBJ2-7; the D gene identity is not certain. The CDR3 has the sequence CASSEGYYEQYF. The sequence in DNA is TGTGCCAGCAGTGAGGGCTACTACGAGCAGTACTTC.